The 9 T cell receptor beta chains in this list originate from one sample, sequenced in a study of blood T cells in healthy people across ages. Through a sample-barcoded 5' primer and a J-beta primer mix, a second PCR was run for about 7 to 12 cycles. Each CDR3 protein is one row after TCRdb ran MiXCR on the 5' RACE reads. Of roughly 680,000 distinct CDR3 sequences listed, roughly 49% are singletons. Sample: blood. These receptors all come from a woman in her sixties or seventies in good health.

The chain combines TRBV20-1 with TRBJ2-5; D gene uncertain. Germline lookup yields CDR1 DFQATT and CDR2 SNEGSKA (reference sequence). The CDR3 loop spans 12 amino acids. Trimming took 4 bases from V and 1 from J, leaving 7 bases between them. The CDR3 here is CSATTRQETQYF. CDR3 nucleotides: TGCAGTGCTACGACACGCCAAGAGACCCAGTACTTC.

This clonotype turned up a few times. The chain has TRBV9 and TRBJ2-4; 9 bases match TRBD2. The DNA end favors TRBJ2-7, so the J call may be wrong. The germline V gene has CDR1 SGDLS and CDR2 YYNGEE. CDR3 length: 15 amino acids. CDR3: CASSVLSSGSTEQYF. CDR3 DNA: TGTGCCAGCAGCGTACTAAGTAGCGGGAGTACCGAGCAGTACTTC.

V gene TRBV7-9 combines with J gene TRBJ2-4; 7 bases are shared with TRBD2. Per the germline V gene, CDR1 is SEHNR and CDR2 is FQNEAQ (reference sequence). V lost 6 bases, J lost 13 bases, and 15 bases stayed unmatched. CDR3 length: 14 residues. The CDR3 loop reads CASRPTRLAGEQYF. Written as DNA, the CDR3 is TGTGCCAGCAGGCCAACCAGACTAGCCGGTGAGCAGTACTTC.

V usage is TRBV24-1 and J usage is TRBJ2-6; possible D gene TRBD1, 5 bases. Trimming took off 2 bases at V and 4 bases at J, with 8 bases between the two ends. The CDR3 spans 15 residues. Germline V gene lookup returns CDR1 KGHDR and CDR2 SFDVKD. CDR3 loop: CATSDSGPGANVLTF. The CDR3 DNA sequence: TGTGCCACCAGTGATTCAGGGCCCGGGGCCAACGTCCTGACTTTC.

This clonotype was observed a few times. Its ends do not fully match the called genes, so a read error is possible. The chain links TRBV12-3 or TRBV12-4 to TRBJ2-7; maybe TRBD2 (6 bases). This CDR3 comprises 14 residues. CDR3 sequence: CASSLAPSSYEQYF. CDR3 nucleotide sequence: TGTGCCAGCAGTCTAGCGCCGAGCTCCTACGAGCAGTACTTC.

In this sample, this clonotype turned up a few times. V is TRBV12-3 or TRBV12-4 and J is TRBJ1-5; possibly TRBD1 for D (6 bases). There are 13 residues in the CDR3. Trimming left V 3 bases short and J 5 bases short, with 8 bases between. This chain's CDR3 is CASSLRGDQPQHF. CDR3 nucleotides: TGTGCCAGCAGTTTGAGGGGGGATCAGCCCCAGCATTTT.

This clonotype was counted between two and nine times. The chain couples TRBV20-1 to TRBJ2-3; D unresolved. Trimming took off 2 bases at V and 5 bases at J, with 2 bases between the two ends. Germline V lookup: CDR1 DFQATT, CDR2 SNEGSKA (reference sequence). CDR3 size: 10 residues. The CDR3 protein is CSARQDTQYF. In nucleotides, the CDR3 is TGCAGTGCTAGACAAGATACGCAGTATTTT.

V gene TRBV6-2 or TRBV6-3 combines with J gene TRBJ2-5; tentative D call: TRBD1 (5 bases). CDR3 length: 15 amino acids. Looked up from germline, CDR1 is MNHEY and CDR2 is SVGEGT. V shed 5 bases and J shed 6 bases, with 19 bases lying between them. This CDR3 is CASSPSTDLLQTQYF. DNA of the CDR3: TGTGCCAGCAGTCCATCGACAGATCTCCTACAGACCCAGTACTTC.

V gene TRBV2 combines with J gene TRBJ1-2, with D perhaps TRBD1 (5 bases). Germline CDR1 SNHLY, CDR2 FYNNEI. CDR3 length equals 14 residues. V was shortened by 5 bases and J by 12 bases, with 22 bases between the two germline ends. CDR3 nucleotide sequence: TGTGCCAGCAGTCCGGGACGGGATTTGGGTCTAGACACCTTC. It yields the protein CASSPGRDLGLDTF.